Each of the 27 T cell receptor beta chains below was sequenced from the same sample in a study of identical twins. TCRdb redid the calling of the 5' RACE reads with MiXCR, one entry per CDR3 protein. Altogether hundreds of thousands of distinct CDR3 sequences are present, over 8.5% being singletons, with the ten largest covering 0.85% to 1%. These sequences were also reported in another study, on yellow fever vaccine responses in identical twins.

What was sequenced was PBMCs. The receptors come from a woman between 18 and 29 years old in good health.

The gene calls are TRBV13 and TRBJ2-1, with 11 bases matching TRBD2. V was clipped by 2 bases and J by 8 bases; unmatched bases: 5. CDR1 and CDR2 from the germline V gene are PRHDT and FYEKMQ (reference sequence). The CDR3 has 15 amino acids. CDR3 nucleotides: TGTGCCAGCAGCTTACCTAGCGGGGGGTATGATGAGCAGTTCTTC. Encoded protein: CASSLPSGGYDEQFF.

The chain recombines TRBV5-1 with TRBJ1-2, with 7 bases that match TRBD1. Germline CDR1 is SGHRS and CDR2 is YFSETQ. The CDR3 contains 13 residues. The trim removed 4 bases at V and 8 bases at J, leaving 8 bases unmatched. CDR3 region: CASSPEGAGGYTF. The CDR3 region has the DNA TGCGCCAGCAGCCCGGAGGGGGCCGGGGGCTACACCTTC.

CDR3 bases: TGTGCCAGCAGCTTAGGCAGGGGACCTGCACATGAGCAGTTCTTC. Encoded protein: CASSLGRGPAHEQFF. This sequence joins TRBV7-9 and TRBJ2-1; weak D call: TRBD1 (6 bases). The CDR3 is made up of 15 amino acids. CDR1 and CDR2 (germline): SEHNR, FQNEAQ (reference sequence). V lost 1 base and J 8 bases, leaving 15 bases between the germline ends.

Only a few counts were recorded for this clonotype. The chain combines TRBV14 with TRBJ2-5, with 7 positions matching TRBD2. CDR3 size: 15 residues. The J segment lost 3 bases and the V segment lost 0 bases, leaving 4 bases of the junction unmatched. Germline V lookup: CDR1 SGHDN, CDR2 FVKESK. The CDR3 nucleotides are TGTGCCAGCAGCCAAGATCGGGGGGATGAAGAGACCCAGTACTTC. This codes for CASSQDRGDEETQYF. Based on the CDR3 plus reference TRBV14 and TRBJ2-5, the full variable domain is EAGVTQFPSHSVIEKGQTVTLRCDPISGHDNLYWYRRVMGKEIKFLLHFVKESKQDESGMPNNRFLAERTGGTYSTLKVQPAELEDSGVYFCASSQDRGDEETQYFGPGTRLLVL.

Ten or more counts support this clonotype. The rearrangement links TRBV20-1 to TRBJ2-5; D is undetermined. The CDR3 is 10 residues long. V lost 3 bases, J lost 5 bases, and 4 bases lay in between. Germline assignment: CDR1 DFQATT and CDR2 SNEGSKA (reference sequence). The CDR3 protein is CSASAETQYF. The CDR3 nucleotides are TGCAGTGCTAGCGCCGAGACCCAGTACTTC.

The table lists this clonotype with a few counts. This chain joins TRBV7-9 and TRBJ2-7; possibly TRBD2 for D (6 bases). This CDR3 has 15 residues. V was clipped by 1 base and J by 1 base, with 11 bases between them. The germline CDR1 and CDR2 sequences are SEHNR and FQNEAQ (reference sequence). This chain's CDR3 is CASSLVGGKSYEQYF. The DNA of the CDR3 is TGTGCCAGCAGCTTAGTGGGGGGTAAATCCTACGAGCAGTACTTC.

This clonotype was found a few times. The gene calls are TRBV25-1 and TRBJ2-7; maybe TRBD2 (6 bases). V gave up 8 bases and J gave up 4 bases, with 24 bases separating them. The CDR3 is 16 residues long. CDR1 and CDR2 (germline): MGHDK, SYGVNS. The CDR3: CASRFGGQGGGYEQYF. Written as DNA, the CDR3 is TGTGCCAGCCGTTTTGGAGGCCAGGGAGGAGGGTACGAGCAGTACTTC.

The chain links TRBV11-2 to TRBJ2-7; D not certain. Germline V lookup: CDR1 SGHAT, CDR2 FQNNGV. Trimming took off 0 bases at V and 4 bases at J, with 7 bases between the two ends. This CDR3 spans 13 amino acids. The CDR3 region is CASSLDGRYEQYF. The CDR3 coding sequence is TGTGCCAGCAGCTTAGACGGACGGTACGAGCAGTACTTC.

This clonotype has ten or more counts. This chain joins TRBV24-1 and TRBJ2-5; no firm D call. The germline CDR1 and CDR2 sequences are KGHDR and SFDVKD. The V end was cut by 3 bases, the J end by 7 bases, with 8 bases between. This CDR3 has 12 amino acids. CDR3 sequence reads: CATSDETGTQYF. The CDR3 nucleotides read TGTGCCACCAGTGATGAAACGGGGACCCAGTACTTC.

This clonotype was observed a handful of times. The rearrangement links TRBV29-1 to TRBJ2-5; 8 bases map to TRBD2. The V gene's germline CDR1 is SQVTM and CDR2 ANQGSEA. V lost 0 bases, J lost 3 bases, and 18 bases stayed unmatched. The CDR3 consists of 19 residues. Here the CDR3 DNA reads TGCAGCGTTGAAGATCTTCGGGAGGGAGGCAGGGGCCGTAAAGAGACCCAGTACTTC. It is translated as CSVEDLREGGRGRKETQYF.

This clonotype was seen a few times. V usage is TRBV11-3 and J usage is TRBJ2-2; maybe TRBD2 (6 bases). This CDR3 comprises 16 residues. Germline-derived CDR1 and CDR2 are SGHNT and YENEEA. Deletions cut 5 bases from V and 0 bases from J, with 13 bases between. CDR3 coding DNA: TGTGCCAGCAGCCACGGACGGGGGACGAACACCGGGGAGCTGTTTTTT. Translating gives CASSHGRGTNTGELFF. The full variable domain, in which reference TRBV11-3 and TRBJ2-2 provide the parts outside the CDR3, is EAGVVQSPRYKIIEKKQPVAFWCNPISGHNTLYWYLQNLGQGPELLIRYENEEAVDDSQLPKDRFSAERLKGVDSTLKIQPAELGDSAVYLCASSHGRGTNTGELFFGEGSRLTVL.

This clonotype occurred many times. The J gene is TRBJ2-2, the V gene TRBV24-1, with a possible D match to TRBD1 (5 bases). The CDR3 is 14 amino acids. V gave up 5 bases and J gave up 1 base, with 7 bases separating them. Germline-derived CDR1 and CDR2 are KGHDR and SFDVKD. The CDR3 DNA sequence: TGTGCCACCAGTGGCGGACAGAACACCGGGGAGCTGTTTTTT. As protein: CATSGGQNTGELFF.

This clonotype was seen a handful of times. This chain uses TRBV12-3 or TRBV12-4 with TRBJ1-2; D may be TRBD1 (5 bases). Trimming pared 3 bases from V and 6 bases from J, leaving 11 bases between. CDR3 size: 13 residues. The CDR3 protein is CASSFGREHGYTF. In DNA form, the CDR3 reads TGTGCCAGCAGTTTCGGCAGGGAGCATGGCTACACCTTC.

This clonotype has at least ten counts. This sequence joins TRBV4-1 and TRBJ2-5, with D unclear. V was pared by 1 base and J by 1 base, with 10 bases between. Germline V lookup: CDR1 MGHRA, CDR2 YSYEKL. The CDR3 runs 15 residues. The CDR3 loop reads CASSQVRATQETQYF. The DNA of the CDR3 is TGCGCCAGCAGCCAAGTCCGCGCGACCCAAGAGACCCAGTACTTC.

V gene TRBV10-3 combines with J gene TRBJ1-2; D not resolved. The germline V and J ends were trimmed by 0 bases and 3 bases, with 8 bases remaining between them. Per the germline V gene, CDR1 is ENHRY and CDR2 is SYGVKD. The CDR3 loop spans 14 amino acids. CDR3 region: CAISESRADYGYTF. For the CDR3, the DNA is TGTGCCATCAGTGAGTCCCGAGCGGACTATGGCTACACCTTC.

This clonotype was seen a few times. In nucleotides, the CDR3 is TGTGCCAGCAGTCCACGCATTGAGGAAAAACTGTTTTTT. It translates to CASSPRIEEKLFF. This chain uses TRBV12-3 or TRBV12-4 with TRBJ1-4; D gene ambiguous. CDR3 size: 13 residues. V shed 5 bases and J shed 8 bases, with 12 bases lying between them.

The gene calls are TRBV27 and TRBJ1-1; no clear D. The germline V gene has CDR1 MNHEY and CDR2 SMNVEV (reference sequence). V was shortened by 3 bases and J by 3 bases, with 11 bases between the two germline ends. This CDR3 has 14 residues. The CDR3, as DNA: TGTGCCAGCAGTTTCTCCGCTTCGGACACTGAAGCTTTCTTT. It encodes CASSFSASDTEAFF.

This clonotype appeared a few times. The chain couples TRBV30 to TRBJ2-2; D unclear. The length of the CDR3 is 13 residues. V shed 1 base and J shed 7 bases, with 10 bases lying between them. Germline loops: CDR1 GTSNPN, CDR2 SVGIG (reference sequence). The CDR3 coding sequence is TGTGCCTGGAGTGCTATTAGTAACGGGGAGCTGTTTTTT. Encoded protein: CAWSAISNGELFF.

V and J are TRBV7-2 and TRBJ2-5; D gene ambiguous. The CDR3 runs 13 residues. With 1 base removed from V and 7 bases from J, the gap between germline ends came to 10 bases. Per the germline V gene, CDR1 is SGHTA and CDR2 is FQGNSA. Written as DNA, the CDR3 is TGTGCCAGCAGCTTAGACCCGCCCGGGACCCAGTACTTC. It specifies CASSLDPPGTQYF.

This clonotype was counted ten times or more. The DNA of the CDR3 is TGTGCCAGCAGTACGATGAGGGGGCTCCATACCGGGACCCTTAATTCACCCCTCCACTTT. Amino acids: CASSTMRGLHTGTLNSPLHF. The V call is TRBV6-2 or TRBV6-3, the J call TRBJ1-6, with TRBD1 matching over 7 bases. Germline V lookup: CDR1 MNHEY, CDR2 SVGEGT. J was trimmed by 6 bases and V by 5 bases; bases with no gene match: 22. The length of the CDR3 is 20 residues.

The chain is built from TRBV7-2 and TRBJ2-1; 8 nucleotides line up with TRBD2. Trimming removed 5 bases from V and 2 bases from J; junction bases left unmatched: 8. Germline V CDR1 and CDR2: SGHTA, FQGNSA. This CDR3 comprises 16 residues. CDR3: CASSEISGGPYNEQFF. The CDR3 region has the DNA TGTGCCAGCAGCGAAATCTCGGGGGGGCCCTACAATGAGCAGTTCTTC.

This clonotype was seen a few times. This rearrangement joins TRBV19 to TRBJ1-4; D not certain. V lost 7 bases to trimming and J lost 7 bases, with 16 bases between them. Per the germline V gene, CDR1 is LNHDA and CDR2 is SQIVND (reference sequence). This CDR3 region has 14 residues. For the CDR3, the DNA is TGTGCCAGTACCTCATGGCCAGGTCTTGAAAAACTGTTTTTT. Translating it yields CASTSWPGLEKLFF.

This chain joins TRBV7-9 and TRBJ2-7; D is tentatively TRBD1 or TRBD2 (5 bases each). The germline gives CDR1 SEHNR, CDR2 FQNEAQ (reference sequence). The CDR3 runs 16 residues. Deletions cut 6 bases from V and 2 bases from J, with 20 bases between. This chain's CDR3 is CASSQRGDGHPYEQYF. CDR3 bases: TGTGCCAGCAGTCAAAGAGGGGACGGACACCCCTACGAGCAGTACTTC.

This clonotype was observed a handful of times. The chain recombines TRBV20-1 with TRBJ2-5, with D perhaps given as TRBD1 or TRBD2 (5 bases each). The length of the CDR3 is 14 residues. Germline CDR1 DFQATT, CDR2 SNEGSKA (reference sequence). V gave up 3 bases and J gave up 3 bases, with 14 bases separating them. CDR3 nucleotides: TGCAGTGCTAGCCCCCCGGGACCCAAAGAGACCCAGTACTTC. Its translation: CSASPPGPKETQYF.

This clonotype was detected only a few times. The chain uses TRBV7-8 and TRBJ1-1; D gene uncertain. CDR1 SGHVS and CDR2 FQNEAQ come from the germline V gene. The CDR3 has 13 amino acids. The V end was cut by 5 bases, the J end by 4 bases, with 11 bases between. DNA for the CDR3: TGTGCCAGCAGCCCCGTGGAGGGCACTGAAGCTTTCTTT. Its protein is CASSPVEGTEAFF.

This clonotype was observed many times. The chain couples TRBV12-3 or TRBV12-4 to TRBJ2-5; 11 bases align to TRBD2. CDR3 length equals 16 residues. With 6 bases clipped from V and 5 bases from J, the junction kept 11 bases outside the gene matches. CDR3 amino acids: CASRMASGRPGETQYF. CDR3 sequence (DNA): TGTGCCAGCAGAATGGCTAGCGGGAGGCCGGGGGAGACCCAGTACTTC.

This clonotype was observed many times. The genes are TRBV10-3 and TRBJ1-1; D is possibly TRBD1 (6 bases). This CDR3 contains 16 residues. CDR1 ENHRY and CDR2 SYGVKD come from the germline V gene. The germline V and J ends were trimmed by 0 bases and 5 bases, with 16 bases remaining between them. The CDR3 DNA reads as TGTGCCATCAGTGAGTCGAGGGGGTCCGAGAGGACTGAAGCTTTCTTT. It translates to CAISESRGSERTEAFF.